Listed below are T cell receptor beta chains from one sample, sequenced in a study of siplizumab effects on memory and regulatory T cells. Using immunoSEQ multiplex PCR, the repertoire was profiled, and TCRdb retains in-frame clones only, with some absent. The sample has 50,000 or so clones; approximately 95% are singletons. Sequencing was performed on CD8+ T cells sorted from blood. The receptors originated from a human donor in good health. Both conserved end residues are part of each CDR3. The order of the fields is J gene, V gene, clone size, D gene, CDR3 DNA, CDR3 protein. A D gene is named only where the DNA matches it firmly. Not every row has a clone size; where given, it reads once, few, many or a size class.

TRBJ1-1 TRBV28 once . TGTGCCAGCACTTTGGTACGGGGGACTGAAGCTTTCTTT CASTLVRGTEAFF
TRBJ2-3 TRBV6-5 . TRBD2 TGTGCCAGCAGTTACGAGGGAGGGACAGATACGCAGTATTTT CASSYEGGTDTQYF
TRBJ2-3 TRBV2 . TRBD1 TGTGCCAGCAGGCGGACAGGGTCGGGCACAGATACGCAGTATTTT CASRRTGSGTDTQYF
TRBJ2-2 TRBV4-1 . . TGCGCCAGCAGCCAAGCCGGGGAGCTGTTTTTT CASSQAGELFF
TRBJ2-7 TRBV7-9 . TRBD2 TGTGCCAGCAGCACCAACCTAGCGGGAGTGAACGAGCAGTACTTC CASSTNLAGVNEQYF
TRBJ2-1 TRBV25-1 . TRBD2 TGTGCCAGCCTCAGCCGGGACTATCACAATGAGCAGTTCTTC CASLSRDYHNEQFF
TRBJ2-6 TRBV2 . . TGTGCCAGGGAGGCAGGCTCTGGGGCCAACGTCCTGACTTTC CAREAGSGANVLTF
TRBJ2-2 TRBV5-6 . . TGTGCCAGCAGCTTGGCCTTGCGGGGGAACACCGGGGAGCTGTTTTTT CASSLALRGNTGELFF
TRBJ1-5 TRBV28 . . TGTGCCAGCAGCTATTTCAATCAGCCCCAGCATTTT CASSYFNQPQHF
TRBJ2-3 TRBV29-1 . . TGCAGCGTTTCCGGAAGGGGACCCGGGACACGAAACACAGATACGCAGTATTTT CSVSGRGPGTRNTDTQYF
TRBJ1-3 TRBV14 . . TGTGCCAGCAGACCGGGGGGAAACACCATATATTTT CASRPGGNTIYF
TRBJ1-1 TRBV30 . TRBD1 TGTGCCTGGAGTGTGGGACAGGGGAACACTGAAGCTTTCTTT CAWSVGQGNTEAFF
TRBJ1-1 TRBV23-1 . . TGCGCCAGCAGTCACTCTGAAGCTTTCTTT CASSHSEAFF
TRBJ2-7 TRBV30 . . TGTGCCTGGAGCTCCACCGGTTTCTACGAGCAGTACTTC CAWSSTGFYEQYF
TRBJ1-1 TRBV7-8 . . TGTGCCAGCAGCGCGAACTTGGCCCTGAACACTGAAGCTTTCTTT CASSANLALNTEAFF
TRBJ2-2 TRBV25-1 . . TGTGCCAGCAGGGAGAACACCGGGGAGCTGTTTTTT CASRENTGELFF
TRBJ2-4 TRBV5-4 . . TGTGCCAGCAGCCTGGCTAGGGCAGAGAACATTCAGTACTTC CASSLARAENIQYF
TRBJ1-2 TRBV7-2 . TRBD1 TGTGCCAGCAGCGATAAAAGGACAGGGGACGACTATGGCTACACCTTC CASSDKRTGDDYGYTF
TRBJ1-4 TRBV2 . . TGTGCCAGCAGTGATAAGGCGACTAATGAAAAACTGTTTTTT CASSDKATNEKLFF
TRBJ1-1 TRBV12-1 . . TGTGCCAGCAGCTTTGGCCCACCCTGGTTGGGGGTGAACACTGAAGCTTTCTTT CASSFGPPWLGVNTEAFF
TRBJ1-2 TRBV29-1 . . TGCAGCGTTGAAAAGGAAACGGGGGATGGCTACACCTTC CSVEKETGDGYTF
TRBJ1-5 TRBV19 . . TGTGCCAGTAGTATAGTGGGAGGGGGTCAGCCCCAGCATTTT CASSIVGGGQPQHF
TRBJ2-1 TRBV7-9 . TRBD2 TGTGCCAGCAGCTTAACTAGCGGGAAGTACAATGAGCAGTTCTTC CASSLTSGKYNEQFF
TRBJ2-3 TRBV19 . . TGTGCCAGTAGTCCCGCCCTAGGGGTCCGGCCAGATACGCAGTATTTT CASSPALGVRPDTQYF
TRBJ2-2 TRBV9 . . TGTGCCAGCAGCGGTGCAACAGGGAGAAGGGCCGGGGAGCTGTTTTTT CASSGATGRRAGELFF
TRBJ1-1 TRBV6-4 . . TGTGCCCCCTCCGAGTTAAACACTGAAGCTTTCTTT CAPSELNTEAFF
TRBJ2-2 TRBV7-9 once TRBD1 TGTGCCAGCAGAGACCGGGACAGGGGGCGCCGGAGCACCGGGGAGCTGTTTTTT CASRDRDRGRRSTGELFF
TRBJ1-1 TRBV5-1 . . TGCGCCAGCAGCCGGGGCGGGAACACTGAAGCTTTCTTT CASSRGGNTEAFF
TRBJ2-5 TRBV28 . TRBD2 TGTGCCAGCAGTCTTCCCCGACTAGCGGGAGATCAAGAGACCCAGTACTTC CASSLPRLAGDQETQYF
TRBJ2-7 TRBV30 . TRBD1 TGTGCCTGGAAAGGGACAGCAAGTTACGAGCAGTACTTC CAWKGTASYEQYF
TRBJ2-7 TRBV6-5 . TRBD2 TGTGCCAGCAGTTACAAGACTAGCGGGGAGCAGTACTTC CASSYKTSGEQYF
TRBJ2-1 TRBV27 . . TGTGCCAGCAGTTTAAGTAGCAATGAGCAGTTCTTC CASSLSSNEQFF
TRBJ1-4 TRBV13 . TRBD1 TGTGCCAGCAGGACCGGGACAGACGTTGAAAAACTGTTTTTT CASRTGTDVEKLFF
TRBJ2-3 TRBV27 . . TGTGCCAGCAGTTCGTTCAGCACAGATACGCAGTATTTT CASSSFSTDTQYF
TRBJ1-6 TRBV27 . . TGTGCCAGCAGTTTCCGGGGTTCACCCCTCCACTTT CASSFRGSPLHF
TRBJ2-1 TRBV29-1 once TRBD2 TGCAGTGGGACTAGCGGGAGCTTAGATGAGCAGTTCTTC CSGTSGSLDEQFF
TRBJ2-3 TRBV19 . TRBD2 TGTGCCAGTAGTATACTAGCGGGAGGTACAGATACGCAGTATTTT CASSILAGGTDTQYF
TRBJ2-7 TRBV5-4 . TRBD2 TGTGCCAGCAGCTATAGCGGGAGGGCCGCCGAGCAGTACTTC CASSYSGRAAEQYF
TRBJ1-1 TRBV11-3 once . TGTGCCAGCAGCCCACGTACAGGGCCGGGAACTGAAGCTTTCTTT CASSPRTGPGTEAFF
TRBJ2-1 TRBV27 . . TGTGCCAGCAGTTCGGACTCACACAATGAGCAGTTCTTC CASSSDSHNEQFF
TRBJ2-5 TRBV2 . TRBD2 TGTGCCAGCAGACAGACTAGCGGCCAAGAGACCCAGTACTTC CASRQTSGQETQYF
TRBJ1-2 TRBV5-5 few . TGTGCCAGCAGCTTGGAGCTAGGCCCTGGCTACACCTTC CASSLELGPGYTF
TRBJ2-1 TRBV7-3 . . TGTGCCAGCAGCTCCGGGTGGGTGGGATTCAATGAGCAGTTCTTC CASSSGWVGFNEQFF
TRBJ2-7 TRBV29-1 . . TGCAGCGTTGAAGAAAGGGGGAGGGCCGCCGAGCAGTACTTC CSVEERGRAAEQYF